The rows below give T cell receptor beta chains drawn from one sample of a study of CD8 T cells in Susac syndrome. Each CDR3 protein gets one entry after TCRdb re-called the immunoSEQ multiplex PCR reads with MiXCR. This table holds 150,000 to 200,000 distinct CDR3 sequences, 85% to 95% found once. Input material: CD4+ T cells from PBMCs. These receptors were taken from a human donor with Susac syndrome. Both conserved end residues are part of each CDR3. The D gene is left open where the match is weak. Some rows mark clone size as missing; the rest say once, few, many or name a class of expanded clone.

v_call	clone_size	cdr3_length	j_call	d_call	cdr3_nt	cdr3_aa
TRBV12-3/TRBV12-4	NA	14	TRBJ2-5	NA	TGTGCCAGCAGTTTACACGCTAGTAGTGGGACCCAGTACTTC	CASSLHASSGTQYF
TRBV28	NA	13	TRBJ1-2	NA	TGTGCCAGCAGTTTAGTACAGGCTCCTGGCTACACCTTC	CASSLVQAPGYTF
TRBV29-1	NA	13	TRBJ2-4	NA	TGCAGCGTTTCGACTCTAGCCAAAAACATTCAGTACTTC	CSVSTLAKNIQYF
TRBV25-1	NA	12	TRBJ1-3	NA	TGTGCCAGCAGCCGGGGCAGGGACACCATATATTTT	CASSRGRDTIYF
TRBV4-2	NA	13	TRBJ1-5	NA	TGTGCCAGCAGCCAAGGCCAGAATCAGCCCCAGCATTTT	CASSQGQNQPQHF
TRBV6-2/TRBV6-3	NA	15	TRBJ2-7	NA	TGTGCCAGCAGTAACCTCCGGAGGGGCTCCTACGAGCAGTACTTC	CASSNLRRGSYEQYF
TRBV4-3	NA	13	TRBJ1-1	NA	TGCGCCAGCAGCCAAGATCTTAGGGATGAAGCTTTCTTT	CASSQDLRDEAFF
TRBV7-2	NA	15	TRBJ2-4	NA	TGTGCCAGCAGCTTGGGCAGGCCAGGTGGAAACATTCAGTACTTC	CASSLGRPGGNIQYF
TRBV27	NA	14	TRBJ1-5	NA	TGTGCCAGCAGTTTGTTGCAGGGATCTCAGCCCCAGCATTTT	CASSLLQGSQPQHF
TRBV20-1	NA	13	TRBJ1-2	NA	TGCAGTGCCGGGGGGGCTATTGCCTATGGCTACACCTTC	CSAGGAIAYGYTF
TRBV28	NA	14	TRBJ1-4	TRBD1	TGTGCCAGCAGTCTCAGGGGGCGTCGGGAAAAACTGTTTTTT	CASSLRGRREKLFF
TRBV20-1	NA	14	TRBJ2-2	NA	TGCAGTGCTATGGGGGGGCTTGACACCGGGGAGCTGTTTTTT	CSAMGGLDTGELFF
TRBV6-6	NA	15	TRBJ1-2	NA	TGTGCCAGCAGTTACCTTGGGTCTTCTAACTATGGCTACACCTTC	CASSYLGSSNYGYTF
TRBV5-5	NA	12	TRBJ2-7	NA	TGTGCCAGCAGTACAAGGGGGGACGAGCAGTACTTC	CASSTRGDEQYF
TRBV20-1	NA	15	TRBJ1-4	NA	TGCAGCCCTAGGCACCTGGGCGGGACTAATGAAAAACTGTTTTTT	CSPRHLGGTNEKLFF
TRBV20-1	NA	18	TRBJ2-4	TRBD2	TGCAGTGCTAGAGATCACCCCTTCTTAGCGGGATCTGGGAACATTCAGTACTTC	CSARDHPFLAGSGNIQYF
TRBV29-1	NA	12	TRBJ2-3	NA	TGCAGCGTTGGCAACAGGGAGGATACGCAGTATTTT	CSVGNREDTQYF
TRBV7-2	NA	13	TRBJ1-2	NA	TGTGCCAGCAGTCCCGGGACGGCCTCAAGCTACACCTTC	CASSPGTASSYTF
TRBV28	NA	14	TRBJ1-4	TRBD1	TGTGCCAGCAGTTCCCGGGACAGGGATGAAAAACTGTTTTTT	CASSSRDRDEKLFF
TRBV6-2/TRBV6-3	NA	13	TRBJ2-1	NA	TGTGCCAGCAGTTTGCTAAGCGTCAATGAGCAGTTCTTC	CASSLLSVNEQFF
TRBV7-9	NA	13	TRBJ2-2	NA	TGTGCCAGCAGCGCGACAGAGACCGGGGAGCTGTTTTTT	CASSATETGELFF
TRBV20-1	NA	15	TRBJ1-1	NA	TGCAGTGCTTTCACGCTCCGGGACCGAATCACTGAAGCTTTCTTT	CSAFTLRDRITEAFF
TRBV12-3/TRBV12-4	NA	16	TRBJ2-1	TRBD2	TGTGCCAGCAGAGAGAATTTGGGACTACGGGGTCGTGAGCAGTTCTTC	CASRENLGLRGREQFF
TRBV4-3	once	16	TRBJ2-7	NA	TGCGCCAGCAGCCAAGAAAGGTCAGGCAGGAAATACGAGCAGTACTTC	CASSQERSGRKYEQYF
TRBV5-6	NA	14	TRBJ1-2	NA	TGTGCCAGCACCCTACTGGGGGTCAACTATGGCTACACCTTC	CASTLLGVNYGYTF
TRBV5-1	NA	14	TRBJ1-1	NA	TGCGCCAGCAGCTTGCTCAGCCCAAACACTGAAGCTTTCTTT	CASSLLSPNTEAFF
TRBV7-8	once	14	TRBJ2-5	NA	TGTGCCAGCAGTTTTCTAGGAGGGAGAGAGACCCAGTACTTC	CASSFLGGRETQYF
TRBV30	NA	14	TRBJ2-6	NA	TGTGCCTGGAGTAAGGGATCTGGGGCCAACGTCCTGACTTTC	CAWSKGSGANVLTF
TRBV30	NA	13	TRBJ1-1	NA	TGTGCCTGGACCCCAGGGATGGACACTGAAGCTTTCTTT	CAWTPGMDTEAFF
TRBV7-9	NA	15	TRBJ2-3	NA	TGTGCCAGCAGCCGCCTTGGAGGGCTAGGAGATACGCAGTATTTT	CASSRLGGLGDTQYF
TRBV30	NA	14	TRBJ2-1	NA	TGTGCCTGGAGTGTAGGGGCCCTAAGAGATGAGCAGTTCTTC	CAWSVGALRDEQFF
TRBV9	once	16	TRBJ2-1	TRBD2	TGTGCCAGCAGCGTAGGCAGCGGGGGTTCCTACAATGAGCAGTTCTTC	CASSVGSGGSYNEQFF
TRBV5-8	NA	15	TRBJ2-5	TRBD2	TGTGCCAGCAGAATAGCGGGATGGGGACAAGAGACCCAGTACTTC	CASRIAGWGQETQYF
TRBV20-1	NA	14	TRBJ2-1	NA	TGCAGTGCCTCCCTTGGGGGCTCCTACAATGAGCAGTTCTTC	CSASLGGSYNEQFF
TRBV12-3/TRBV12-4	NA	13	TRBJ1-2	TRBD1	TGTGCCAGCAGTAAGGACAGGGGCGGAGGCTACACCTTC	CASSKDRGGGYTF
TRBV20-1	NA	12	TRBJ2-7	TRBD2	TGCAGTGCTAGGTCCCTAGCGGGACTTCATAACTTC	CSARSLAGLHNF
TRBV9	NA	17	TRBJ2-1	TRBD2	TGTGCCAGCAGCGTAGGTGTCCTAGCGGGGGGGGTAGATGAGCAGTTCTTC	CASSVGVLAGGVDEQFF
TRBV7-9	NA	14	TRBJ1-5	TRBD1	TGTGCCAGCAGCACCGGGACAGGAAATCAGCCCCAGCATTTT	CASSTGTGNQPQHF
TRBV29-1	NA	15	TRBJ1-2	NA	TGCAGCGTTGGAGGGACGGCGGTAGGTCGCTATGGCTACACCTTC	CSVGGTAVGRYGYTF
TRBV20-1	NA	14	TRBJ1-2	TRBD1	TGCAGTGCTTCCAGACAGGGGTACGACTATGGCTACACCTTC	CSASRQGYDYGYTF
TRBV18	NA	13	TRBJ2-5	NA	TGTGCCAGCTCACCATCCGGTCAAGAGACCCAGTACTTC	CASSPSGQETQYF
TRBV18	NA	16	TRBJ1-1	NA	TGTGCCAGCTCACCCCCCGATTCAAGGCGGAACACTGAAGCTTTCTTT	CASSPPDSRRNTEAFF
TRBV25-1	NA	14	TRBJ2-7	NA	TGTGCCAGCAGTGAAAATAGCGGCTCCTACGAGCAGTACTTC	CASSENSGSYEQYF
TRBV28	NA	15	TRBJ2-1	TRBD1	TGTGCCAGCAGCAAGACCCCGGGACAGTACAATGAGCAGTTCTTC	CASSKTPGQYNEQFF
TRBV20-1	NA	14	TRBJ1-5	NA	TGCAGTGCCCACCCCGGCGGGGCCAATCAGCCCCAGCATTTT	CSAHPGGANQPQHF
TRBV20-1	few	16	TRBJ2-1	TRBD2	TGCAGTGCTAGAGATTCTAGCGGGAGGTCCTACAATGAGCAGTTCTTC	CSARDSSGRSYNEQFF
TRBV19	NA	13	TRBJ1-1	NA	TGTGCCAGCGCGGACAGCCGATCAACTGAAGCTTTCTTT	CASADSRSTEAFF